A single sample is the source of the 15 T cell receptor beta chains below, sequenced in a study of cytomegalovirus exposure and HLA in healthy donors (TCRdb year 2017). The protocol used for the library was the immunoSEQ multiplex PCR assay. The multiplex PCR relied on a mix of 60 forward primers for TCR Vbeta segments and 13 reverse primers for TCR Jbeta segments. This is the immuneACCESS table as TCRdb keeps it, with only in-frame sequences that have V and J called. A part of the clones is gone; compared with another copy, unresolved V genes explain less than half, and the rest is unexplained. In all, the sample holds around 120,000 clones, and 55% to 65% of those were seen once. The ten largest clones capture approximately 9.1% of the sample. Sequencing input: PBMCs. These receptors all stem from a man aged 40-49 years in good health and CMV-seropositive.

The chain uses TRBV6-5 and TRBJ2-1, with D tentatively TRBD2 (5 bases). The CDR3 has 15 residues. CDR1 is MNHEY and CDR2 is SVGAGI in the germline V gene. Trimming took 0 bases from V and 13 from J, leaving 19 bases between them. The CDR3 is CASSYSGVGGLIQFF. The CDR3 DNA reads as TGTGCCAGCAGTTACTCGGGAGTCGGCGGGCTCATCCAGTTCTTC.

The sample holds a few counts of this clone. This chain joins TRBV10-1 and TRBJ2-1, with D tentatively TRBD1 (6 bases). The CDR3 extends over 12 amino acids. Germline-derived CDR1 and CDR2 are WNHNN and SYGVQD (reference sequence). The CDR3 coding sequence is TGCCGGTGGCAGGGGACCTACAATGAGCAGTTCTTC. This encodes CRWQGTYNEQFF.

This chain uses TRBV11-2 with TRBJ1-4, with D perhaps matching TRBD1 (6 bases). CDR1 and CDR2 from the germline V gene are SGHAT and FQNNGV. V dropped 3 bases and J dropped 6 bases, with 14 bases sitting between them. The CDR3 covers 15 residues. DNA for the CDR3: TGTGCCAGCAGCTTCAAGGGGGAGTCGGATGAAAAACTGTTTTTT. This gives the protein CASSFKGESDEKLFF.

The table lists this clone with a few counts. The same CDR3 is also encoded by other DNA sequences in this sample. This chain connects TRBV30 to TRBJ2-5; D call uncertain. The CDR3 is made up of 12 amino acids. Deletions cut 0 bases from V and 2 bases from J, with 4 bases between. Germline V gene lookup returns CDR1 GTSNPN and CDR2 SVGIG (reference sequence). CDR3 loop: CAWSVRQETQYF. The CDR3 DNA reads TGTGCCTGGAGTGTCAGGCAAGAGACCCAGTACTTC.

The chain has TRBV5-1 and TRBJ2-3; 13 bases map to TRBD2. CDR3 length: 15 amino acids. Germline V gene sequence: CDR1 SGHRS, CDR2 YFSETQ. V was clipped by 2 bases and J by 6 bases; unmatched bases: 3. The CDR3, as DNA: TGCGCCAGCAGCTTCCTGACTAGCGGGAGGGATACGCAGTATTTT. It codes for CASSFLTSGRDTQYF.

This clone came up a few times. The gene calls are TRBV2 and TRBJ1-4; D is unresolved. Germline V gene data show CDR1 as SNHLY and CDR2 as FYNNEI. This CDR3 has 11 residues. Trimming cost V 6 bases and J 6 bases, with 5 bases left between them. The CDR3 region is CASRPDEKLFF. The CDR3 DNA is TGTGCCAGCAGGCCGGATGAAAAACTGTTTTTT.

The V gene is TRBV7-9, the J gene TRBJ2-7, with D perhaps matching TRBD2 (6 bases). In germline, CDR1 is SEHNR, CDR2 FQNEAQ (reference sequence). The length of the CDR3 is 13 residues. Trimming took off 3 bases at V and 3 bases at J, with 9 bases between the two ends. The CDR3: CASSFGRGYEQYF. As DNA, the CDR3 is TGTGCCAGCAGCTTTGGGCGGGGCTACGAGCAGTACTTC.

The rearrangement uses TRBV7-9 and TRBJ2-7, with 8 nucleotides matching TRBD2. This CDR3 comprises 14 residues. J lost 2 bases, V lost 5 bases, and 5 bases had no gene match. Germline values: CDR1 SEHNR, CDR2 FQNEAQ (reference sequence). This CDR3 is CASSVSGGAYEQYF. CDR3 nucleotide sequence: TGTGCCAGCAGCGTAAGCGGGGGCGCCTACGAGCAGTACTTC.

This clone was counted a few times. The chain combines TRBV28 with TRBJ1-5, with 8 bases fitting TRBD1. The CDR3 totals 15 residues. Germline CDR1 reads MDHEN; CDR2 reads SYDVKM. The V gene end was trimmed by 6 bases and the J gene end by 7 bases; junction bases not matched to a gene: 11. CDR3 amino acids: CASSSRQGLGQPQHF. The CDR3 DNA follows: TGTGCCAGCAGCTCCCGACAGGGGCTCGGACAGCCCCAGCATTTT.

This clone was seen only a few times. V is TRBV5-1 and J is TRBJ2-7; TRBD2 matches 9 bases. CDR1 is SGHRS and CDR2 is YFSETQ in the germline V gene. This CDR3 comprises 14 residues. V lost 7 bases, J lost 3 bases, and 8 bases stayed unmatched. For the CDR3, the DNA is TGCGCCAGCCGAGTAGCGGGAGAGAACTACGAGCAGTACTTC. Protein product: CASRVAGENYEQYF.

To note about this clone: This same CDR3 is encoded by further DNA sequences in the sample. This sequence joins TRBV5-1 and TRBJ2-5, with D maybe TRBD2 (6 bases). V was cut by 0 bases and J by 3 bases, with 9 bases left in between. The V gene's germline CDR1 is SGHRS and CDR2 YFSETQ. The CDR3 is made up of 14 amino acids. The CDR3 is CASSLATGEETQYF. The CDR3 nucleotides are TGCGCCAGCAGCTTGGCCACGGGGGAAGAGACCCAGTACTTC.

The chain recombines TRBV30 with TRBJ2-1; D is undetermined. The CDR3 spans 11 residues. In germline, CDR1 is GTSNPN, CDR2 SVGIG (reference sequence). The V and J ends lost 1 base and 14 bases respectively, with 12 bases between them. This chain's CDR3 is CAWSDLEMEFF. As DNA, the CDR3 is TGTGCCTGGAGTGATTTAGAAATGGAGTTCTTC.

The chain uses TRBV5-1 and TRBJ2-7; 10 positions agree with TRBD2. This CDR3 has 15 amino acids. Losses at the gene ends were 6 bases for V and 6 bases for J; bases not matched to a gene: 12. CDR1 SGHRS and CDR2 YFSETQ come from the germline V gene. In DNA form, the CDR3 reads TGCGCCAGCACCACCCTAGCGGGAGATGGGGTCGAGCAGTACTTC. Its translation is CASTTLAGDGVEQYF.

The gene calls are TRBV7-9 and TRBJ1-1, with 8 nucleotides matching TRBD1. This CDR3 spans 15 amino acids. The J segment lost 4 bases and the V segment lost 5 bases, leaving 9 bases of the junction unmatched. Germline V gene data show CDR1 as SEHNR and CDR2 as FQNEAQ (reference sequence). The CDR3 spells CASSPYQGASTEAFF. The DNA of the CDR3 is TGTGCCAGCAGCCCCTACCAGGGGGCAAGCACTGAAGCTTTCTTT.

The rearrangement links TRBV7-2 to TRBJ2-1; 15 nucleotides align to TRBD2. With V trimmed by 1 base and J by 6 bases, 7 bases remained unmatched. This CDR3 region has 18 residues. Germline lookup yields CDR1 SGHTA and CDR2 FQGNSA. CDR3 in DNA: TGTGCCAGCAGCTTAGGGACTAGCGGGAGGGCCGGGGGCAATGAGCAGTTCTTC. As protein: CASSLGTSGRAGGNEQFF.